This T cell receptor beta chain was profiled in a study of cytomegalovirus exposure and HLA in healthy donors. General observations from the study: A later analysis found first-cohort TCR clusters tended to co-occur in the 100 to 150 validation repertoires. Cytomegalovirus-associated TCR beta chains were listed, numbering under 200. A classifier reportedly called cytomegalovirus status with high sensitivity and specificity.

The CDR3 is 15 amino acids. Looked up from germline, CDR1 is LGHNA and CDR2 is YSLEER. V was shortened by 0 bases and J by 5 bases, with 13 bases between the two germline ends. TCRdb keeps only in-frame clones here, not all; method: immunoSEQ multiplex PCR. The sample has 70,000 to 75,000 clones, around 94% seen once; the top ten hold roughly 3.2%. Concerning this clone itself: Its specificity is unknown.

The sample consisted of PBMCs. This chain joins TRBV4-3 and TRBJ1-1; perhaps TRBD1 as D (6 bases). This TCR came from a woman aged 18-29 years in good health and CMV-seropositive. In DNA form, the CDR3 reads TGCGCCAGCAGCCAAGACAGGGGAGTGGTAACTGAAGCTTTCTTT. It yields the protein CASSQDRGVVTEAFF.